The subject of this entry is one T cell receptor (beta chain). Its antigen is as yet unknown. This CDR3 is 15 amino acids long. Germline V CDR1 and CDR2: MNHEY, SVGEGT. V lost 6 bases and J lost 3, with 14 bases in between. Using immunoSEQ multiplex PCR, the repertoire was profiled, and TCRdb retains in-frame clones only, with some absent. There are roughly 120,000 clones in the sample; approximately 83% occur only once, and roughly 1.6% lies in the top ten. These data come from a study of T cell responses to AZD1222 COVID-19 vaccine. Whole-study findings and limits: Across the whole spike, CD4 TCRs peaked at regions 160-218 and 743-854. It should be noted that donors were predominantly white British and more often female, and clonal diversity was possibly underestimated.

The material was peripheral blood, obtained on day 0 of AZD1222 vaccination. This clonotype originated in an adult in good health. The J gene is TRBJ1-4, the V gene TRBV6-2 or TRBV6-3; no reliable D call. The CDR3 sequence is CASSPLRVANEKLFF. The CDR3 coding sequence is TGTGCCAGCAGCCCACTGAGGGTGGCTAATGAAAAACTGTTTTTT.